Listed below are T cell receptor beta chains from one sample, sequenced in a study of glioma-infiltrating T cells after dendritic cell vaccination. TCRdb's table, derived via immunoSEQ multiplex PCR, lists solely in-frame clones and lacks some. The table records around 97,000 clones, about four fifths of them present only once. The sample here was blood, taken before dendritic cell vaccination. The receptor source for this set is a human donor with glioblastoma. Both conserved end residues are part of each CDR3. Fields, in order: V gene, J gene, clone size, D gene, CDR3 DNA, CDR3 protein. D genes are given only for firm matches. Not every row has a clone size; where given, it reads once, few, many or a size class.

TRBV5-1	TRBJ1-1	NA	NA	TGCGCCAGCAGCCCTTGGGGGGGTGATACTGAAGCTTTCTTT	CASSPWGGDTEAFF
TRBV18	TRBJ2-3	NA	TRBD2	TGTGCCAGCTCAACACTAGCGGGGGGCTCTACGGATACGCAGTATTTT	CASSTLAGGSTDTQYF
TRBV5-1	TRBJ1-1	NA	NA	TGCGCCAGCAGCGGCTCCAGTGTGAACACTGAAGCTTTCTTT	CASSGSSVNTEAFF
TRBV6-1	TRBJ2-7	NA	TRBD2	TGTGCCAGCAGTGAAGGTAGGGGAGGGTCCTACGAGCAGTACTTC	CASSEGRGGSYEQYF
TRBV7-9	TRBJ1-6	NA	NA	TGTGCCAGCTCCGGACTCTCACCCCTCCACTTT	CASSGLSPLHF
TRBV2	TRBJ2-3	NA	TRBD2	TGTGCCAGCAGAGACGATGGACTAGCGGGAACCACAGATACGCAGTATTTT	CASRDDGLAGTTDTQYF
TRBV5-4	TRBJ2-5	NA	TRBD2	TGTGCCAGCAGCTTGGTACTCGGGGGGAAAGAGACCCAGTACTTC	CASSLVLGGKETQYF
TRBV4-3	TRBJ2-3	NA	TRBD2	TGCGCCAGCAGCCAAGAAAGGACTAGCGGGGGCCTCCCAGATACGCAGTATTTT	CASSQERTSGGLPDTQYF
TRBV30	TRBJ2-7	NA	NA	TGTGCCTGGAGTGACCGGTTCGGGAGCGAGCAGTACTTC	CAWSDRFGSEQYF
TRBV7-2	TRBJ2-7	NA	NA	TGTGCCAGCAGCCTCCGACAGTCCTCCTACGAGCAGTACTTC	CASSLRQSSYEQYF
TRBV2	TRBJ1-1	NA	TRBD1	TGTGCCAGCAAGGGGGACAGGGGGACTGAAGCTTTCTTT	CASKGDRGTEAFF
TRBV7-3	TRBJ2-1	NA	NA	TGTGCCAGCAGCTTAGTAGATAATGAGCAGTTCTTC	CASSLVDNEQFF
TRBV7-2	TRBJ1-3	NA	TRBD1	TGTGCCAGCAGCTTTCGCTTAGCCGGGACAGTCAGCTCTGGAAACACCATATATTTT	CASSFRLAGTVSSGNTIYF
TRBV5-1	TRBJ1-2	once	TRBD1	TGCGCCAGCAGCCTAGGGACAGGGGCTAACTATGGCTACACCTTC	CASSLGTGANYGYTF
TRBV13	TRBJ2-7	NA	NA	TGTGCCAGCGGCCAGGCGGGGAGCTCCTACGAGCAGTACTTC	CASGQAGSSYEQYF
TRBV4-3	TRBJ1-2	NA	NA	TGCGCCAGCAGCCAGGGGGGTGGAGGCTACACCTTC	CASSQGGGGYTF
TRBV7-3	TRBJ2-3	NA	NA	TGTGCCAGCACTACCGACCGGGACTTAGATAAAGATACGCAGTATTTT	CASTTDRDLDKDTQYF
TRBV7-8	TRBJ1-2	NA	NA	TGTGCCAGCAGCTTAGGAGCGGGGAGACTGGGATACTATGGCTACACCTTC	CASSLGAGRLGYYGYTF
TRBV2	TRBJ1-3	few	NA	TGTGCCAGCAGTATCCCTCGGGTCTTTGGAAACACCATATATTTT	CASSIPRVFGNTIYF
TRBV5-1	TRBJ1-4	NA	TRBD1	TGCGCCAGCAGCTCCGCCGGGACAGGGGTTGAAAAACTGTTTTTT	CASSSAGTGVEKLFF
TRBV4-1	TRBJ1-2	NA	NA	TGTGCCAGCAGCCAAAATGACAATCCCTCCTATGGCTACACCTTC	CASSQNDNPSYGYTF
TRBV13	TRBJ2-1	NA	TRBD1	TGTGCCAGCAGCTGGCCGACAGGGGGACCGGGTGAGCAGTTCTTC	CASSWPTGGPGEQFF
TRBV30	TRBJ2-2	NA	TRBD2	TGTGCCTGGACCCTAGCGGGGGGAGCGAACACCGGGGAGCTGTTTTTT	CAWTLAGGANTGELFF
TRBV11-2	TRBJ1-6	NA	NA	TGTGCCAGCAGCTTGTTGCGGGGGCGAGCTTCACCCCTCCACTTT	CASSLLRGRASPLHF
TRBV10-1	TRBJ1-5	NA	NA	TGCGCCAGCACAGGGAGCAATCAGCCCCAGCATTTT	CASTGSNQPQHF